The rows below give T cell receptor beta chains drawn from one sample of a study of regulatory T cells in long-lasting Graves disease. MiXCR, applied by TCRdb to the multiplex PCR reads, yields one record per CDR3 protein. The table has 680,000 or so distinct CDR3 sequences, under 20% seen once. These data were also reused for a study on T cells in Graves' hyperthyroidism and ophthalmopathy.

This material consisted of peripheral blood mononuclear cells (PBMCs), taken at new diagnosis, from a patient treated with antithyroid drugs. These receptor sequences come from a woman in her twenties or thirties with Graves disease. CDR3s leave out the opening cysteine and the closing phenylalanine or tryptophan. Fields, in order: V gene, J gene, CDR3 protein.

TRBV20-1	TRBJ2-1	SPRRASGRYNEQF
TRBV7-2	TRBJ2-1	ASSSIQLAGLNEQF
TRBV11-3	TRBJ2-3	ASSPGATQTDTQY
TRBV7-9	TRBJ2-3	ASSLGLAGGRQADTQY
TRBV3-1	TRBJ1-1	ASSQVAATEAF
TRBV10-3	TRBJ2-1	AISEPGQGSYNEQF
TRBV3-1	TRBJ2-1	ASSLGTSGTNEQF
TRBV5-1	TRBJ2-3	ACSSGTDTQY
TRBV19	TRBJ2-5	ASSIPAAGETQY
TRBV19	TRBJ1-3	ASCEPPPSGNTIY
TRBV6-1	TRBJ2-7	ASSRPGLAINEQY
TRBV3-1	TRBJ2-5	ASSQGTQVLQETQY
TRBV2	TRBJ2-7	ASIEEDRAGPEQY
TRBV20-1	TRBJ1-2	SAIDRVFNYGYT
TRBV11-2	TRBJ2-5	ASSHLGTRSIETQY
TRBV5-1	TRBJ2-7	ASSLVTGGYEQY